These 27 T cell receptor beta chains came from one sample sequenced in a study of T-cell reconstitution after alpha-beta-depleted transplantation in children. A library of TCRbeta sequences, prepared with unique molecular identifiers, was generated. A single record per CDR3 protein comes from TCRdb applying MiXCR to the PCR reads. The sample contains hundreds of thousands of distinct CDR3 sequences, around 18% of which appear only once. Material: PBMCs from the stem cell graft donor, obtained from the stem cell graft. Receptor source: a human donor who donated a stem cell graft to a child with acute lymphoblastic leukemia.

The chain links TRBV15 to TRBJ2-2, with D tentatively TRBD2 (5 bases). The germline CDR1 and CDR2 sequences are LNHNV and YYDKDF (reference sequence). The germline V and J ends were trimmed by 0 bases and 1 base, with 9 bases remaining between them. The CDR3 length is 16 residues. For the CDR3, the DNA is TGTGCCACCAGCAGAGAGCGGGCAGGGAACACCGGGGAGCTGTTTTTT. Its protein is CATSRERAGNTGELFF.

The rearrangement links TRBV2 to TRBJ2-7; D perhaps matches TRBD2 (5 bases). CDR1 SNHLY and CDR2 FYNNEI come from the germline V gene. Trimming pared 1 base from V and 0 bases from J, leaving 10 bases between. The CDR3 contains 15 residues. The DNA for the CDR3 is TGTGCCAGCAGTGAAGAACCGGGGATCTCCTACGAGCAGTACTTC. Protein sequence: CASSEEPGISYEQYF.

This clonotype was picked up a small number of times. The V gene is TRBV4-1, the J gene TRBJ2-7; TRBD2 agrees at 11 bases. From germline, CDR1 is MGHRA and CDR2 YSYEKL. Trimming cost V 3 bases and J 3 bases; bases outside gene matches: 4. This CDR3 is 15 amino acids long. As DNA, the CDR3 is TGCGCCAGCAGCCACGGGACTAGCGGAAACTACGAGCAGTACTTC. Residues: CASSHGTSGNYEQYF.

This clonotype was seen only a few times. Mismatch with germline at one junction end may stem from a read error. The chain has TRBV12-3 or TRBV12-4 and TRBJ2-1, with 10 nucleotides matching TRBD2. This CDR3 comprises 15 residues. CDR3 bases: TGTGCCAGCAGTATAGCGGGAGGACCCTACAATGAGCAGTTCTTC. Its protein is CASSIAGGPYNEQFF.

The chain employs TRBV7-6 and TRBJ2-6; TRBD2 matches at 11 bases. CDR3 length: 19 residues. With 4 bases clipped from V and 2 bases from J, the junction kept 10 bases outside the gene matches. Per the germline V gene, CDR1 is SGHVS and CDR2 is FNYEAQ. CDR3 sequence (DNA): TGTGCCAGCAGCTCCACCTTAGCGGGAGGGCGGACTGGGGCCAACGTCCTGACTTTC. Amino acids: CASSSTLAGGRTGANVLTF.

This clonotype was recorded a few times. V gene TRBV10-3 combines with J gene TRBJ2-7; 9 positions agree with TRBD2. V shed 6 bases, J shed 2 bases, and the junction held 5 bases outside the gene matches. CDR3 length: 14 residues. CDR1 ENHRY and CDR2 SYGVKD come from the germline V gene. Written as DNA, the CDR3 is TGTGCCATCAGCTTAGCGGGAGTCCCCTACGAGCAGTACTTC. Translation gives CAISLAGVPYEQYF.

This chain joins TRBV4-1 and TRBJ1-5, with unresolved D. Deletions cut 1 base from V and 8 bases from J, with 12 bases between. The CDR3 totals 14 residues. Germline CDR1 is MGHRA and CDR2 is YSYEKL. CDR3 in DNA: TGCGCCAGCAGCCAAGTTGTGATAATCGAGCCCCAGCATTTT. Its translation is CASSQVVIIEPQHF.

The V call is TRBV9, the J call TRBJ2-7; unclear D gene. The CDR3 spans 14 residues. Trimming left V 0 bases short and J 6 bases short, with 13 bases between. CDR1 is SGDLS, CDR2 YYNGEE, per germline. The CDR3 DNA reads TGTGCCAGCAGCGTAGAGGCCCCTCCTGGCGAGCAGTACTTC. Encoded protein: CASSVEAPPGEQYF.

This clonotype was picked up a small number of times. This chain links TRBV6-5 with TRBJ1-6; TRBD1 might be the D (5 bases). Per the germline V gene, CDR1 is MNHEY and CDR2 is SVGAGI. V lost 3 bases and J lost 9, with 15 bases in between. This CDR3 comprises 15 residues. The CDR3: CASSYSLGGSSPLHF. The CDR3 nucleotides read TGTGCCAGCAGTTATTCTCTTGGGGGGTCTTCACCCCTCCACTTT.

There are a few counts of this clonotype. V gene TRBV29-1 combines with J gene TRBJ2-5, with D possibly called TRBD1 or TRBD2 (5 bases each). This CDR3 is built from 13 residues. The germline CDR1 and CDR2 sequences are SQVTM and ANQGSEA. The V end lost 5 bases, the J end lost 2 bases, and 12 bases lay between the germline ends. The chain's CDR3 is CSVTRGRQETQYF. CDR3 sequence (DNA): TGCAGCGTTACCCGGGGACGACAAGAGACCCAGTACTTC.

There are a few counts of this clonotype. The genes are TRBV5-1 and TRBJ2-5; unclear D gene. The CDR3 totals 14 residues. Germline V CDR1 and CDR2: SGHRS, YFSETQ. Trimming took off 0 bases at V and 1 base at J, with 7 bases between the two ends. Written as DNA, the CDR3 is TGCGCCAGCAGCTTGGTGCCAGCCCAAGAGACCCAGTACTTC. It yields the protein CASSLVPAQETQYF.

The J gene is TRBJ2-5, the V gene TRBV5-1; the match to TRBD1 covers 7 bases. This CDR3 comprises 14 residues. Per the germline V gene, CDR1 is SGHRS and CDR2 is YFSETQ. J was trimmed by 4 bases and V by 2 bases; bases with no gene match: 5. CDR3 in DNA: TGCGCCAGCAGCTTACAGGGGTTTGGAGAGACCCAGTACTTC. Its protein product is CASSLQGFGETQYF.

Worth noting for this clonotype: No conserved phenylalanine or tryptophan ends this CDR3, so it is likely a read error. The genes are TRBV19 and TRBJ2-7; unclear D gene. There are 14 residues in the CDR3. Germline CDR1 and CDR2: LNHDA and SQIVND (reference sequence). V was trimmed by 3 bases and J by 2 bases, leaving 11 bases between them. As DNA, the CDR3 is TGTGCCAGTAGTATCGCCGCCGATGCCTACGAGCAGTACCTC. Encoded protein: CASSIAADAYEQYL.

A few counts support this clonotype. The chain has TRBV2 and TRBJ2-3; 13 nucleotides align to TRBD2. The CDR3 has 17 residues. V was clipped by 4 bases and J by 4 bases; unmatched bases: 8. Germline V CDR1 and CDR2: SNHLY, FYNNEI. The CDR3 DNA is TGTGCCAGCAGTGTCCTACTAGCGGGAGGGCCATCAGATACGCAGTATTTT. Encoded protein: CASSVLLAGGPSDTQYF.

CDR3 sequence: CASSPPGRGANNYGYTF. The CDR3 region has the DNA TGTGCCAGCAGCCCGCCAGGAAGGGGGGCTAATAACTATGGCTACACCTTC. V and J are TRBV7-9 and TRBJ1-2, with D maybe TRBD1 (6 bases). V dropped 5 bases and J dropped 1 base, with 20 bases sitting between them. From germline, CDR1 is SEHNR and CDR2 FQNEAQ (reference sequence). The CDR3 is 17 amino acids.

This clonotype was recorded a few times. The chain employs TRBV29-1 and TRBJ1-3, with a possible D match to TRBD1 (5 bases). This CDR3 spans 14 amino acids. The ends were cut back, 3 bases at V and 4 bases at J, with 13 bases in the middle. The germline CDR1 and CDR2 sequences are SQVTM and ANQGSEA. The CDR3 is CSVDPGSGGNTIYF. The DNA of the CDR3 is TGCAGCGTTGATCCAGGGTCTGGCGGAAACACCATATATTTT.

This clonotype was counted only a few times. This chain connects TRBV5-1 to TRBJ2-2; D is uncertain. Germline V CDR1 and CDR2: SGHRS, YFSETQ. V was shortened by 2 bases and J by 0 bases, with 8 bases between the two germline ends. This CDR3 is built from 15 residues. CDR3 residues: CASSLAMANTGELFF. The CDR3 DNA is TGCGCCAGCAGCTTAGCCATGGCGAACACCGGGGAGCTGTTTTTT.

This chain joins TRBV4-1 and TRBJ2-1; 9 bases match TRBD2. The CDR3 has 17 amino acids. Germline CDR1 and CDR2: MGHRA and YSYEKL. V was pared by 7 bases and J by 5 bases, with 15 bases of the junction left unmatched. CDR3 sequence: CASTGGVASGINNEQFF. The CDR3 DNA reads as TGCGCCAGCACCGGCGGGGTGGCTAGCGGGATTAACAATGAGCAGTTCTTC.

This clonotype was counted many times. V usage is TRBV7-9 and J usage is TRBJ1-1, with D perhaps TRBD1 (5 bases). Deletions cut 1 base from V and 6 bases from J, with 18 bases between. Per germline, CDR1 SEHNR and CDR2 FQNEAQ (reference sequence). The CDR3 is made up of 16 amino acids. CDR3 DNA: TGTGCCAGCAGCTTAGAGGGGTTGGGTTTGGTCGCTGAAGCTTTCTTT. Its protein product is CASSLEGLGLVAEAFF.

This chain uses TRBV5-1 with TRBJ1-1; possibly TRBD1 for D (6 bases). This CDR3 has 14 residues. The germline V gene has CDR1 SGHRS and CDR2 YFSETQ. V gave up 0 bases and J gave up 5 bases, with 11 bases separating them. CDR3 region: CASSLATRGTEAFF. Written as DNA, the CDR3 is TGCGCCAGCAGCTTGGCCACGAGGGGGACTGAAGCTTTCTTT. Using reference TRBV5-1 and TRBJ1-1 for the parts outside the CDR3, the full variable domain is KAGVTQTPRYLIKTRGQQVTLSCSPISGHRSVSWYQQTPGQGLQFLFEYFSETQRNKGNFPGRFSGRQFSNSRSEMNVSTLELGDSALYLCASSLATRGTEAFFGQGTRLTVV.

The CDR3 nucleotides are TGCGCCAGCAGCTTGGGCGGGTGGACAGGGGCTATGAACACTGAAGCTTTCTTT. This translates into CASSLGGWTGAMNTEAFF. V is TRBV5-1 and J is TRBJ1-1; 9 nucleotides line up with TRBD1. This CDR3 is built from 18 residues. Germline assignment: CDR1 SGHRS and CDR2 YFSETQ. V gave up 0 bases and J gave up 0 bases; unmatched junction bases: 9.

This chain joins TRBV7-9 and TRBJ2-1; tentative D call: TRBD2 (5 bases). The V end lost 6 bases, the J end lost 1 base, and 13 bases lay between the germline ends. The CDR3 has 15 residues. Germline CDR1 and CDR2: SEHNR and FQNEAQ (reference sequence). The CDR3, as DNA: TGTGCCAGCAGTAATTTCTGGGAGTCCTACAATGAGCAGTTCTTC. Its protein product is CASSNFWESYNEQFF.

In its sample, this clonotype was seen a few times. The CDR3 sequence: CASRAADRGSYGYTF. In DNA, the CDR3 is TGCGCCAGTCGGGCCGCCGACAGGGGATCTTATGGCTACACCTTC. The chain links TRBV5-1 to TRBJ1-2; 8 nucleotides align to TRBD1. CDR3 length equals 15 residues. V trimming: 8 bases; J trimming: 5 bases; junction bases outside the gene matches: 14. Germline values: CDR1 SGHRS, CDR2 YFSETQ.

V is TRBV14 and J is TRBJ2-1; D call uncertain. Germline V gene data show CDR1 as SGHDN and CDR2 as FVKESK. This CDR3 comprises 15 residues. Trimming removed 2 bases at V and 7 bases at J, with 15 bases between. CDR3 coding DNA: TGTGCCAGCAGCCAAAGAGCTGGGTTCGTAAATGAGCAGTTCTTC. It yields the protein CASSQRAGFVNEQFF.

The CDR3, as DNA: TGCAGTGCTAGAACTGCCGGGCGGAAGAACACTGAAGCTTTCTTT. Its protein is CSARTAGRKNTEAFF. The V and J genes are TRBV20-1 and TRBJ1-1, with unresolved D. CDR1 and CDR2 from the germline V gene are DFQATT and SNEGSKA (reference sequence). CDR3 length equals 15 residues. The V end was cut by 2 bases, the J end by 1 base, with 14 bases between.

This clonotype turned up a few times. The gene calls are TRBV11-2 and TRBJ2-1; perhaps TRBD2 as D (5 bases). With 3 bases removed from V and 15 bases from J, the gap between germline ends came to 18 bases. The CDR3 is 13 residues long. Germline values: CDR1 SGHAT, CDR2 FQNNGV. The CDR3 spells CASSFGSESRGFF. The CDR3 nucleotides are TGTGCCAGCAGCTTCGGATCTGAGAGTCGGGGGTTCTTC.

This clonotype was seen a handful of times. V gene TRBV27 combines with J gene TRBJ2-7; 8 nucleotides match TRBD1. CDR1 and CDR2 (germline): MNHEY, SMNVEV (reference sequence). The length of the CDR3 is 12 residues. V was pared by 3 bases and J by 6 bases, with 1 base of the junction left unmatched. In DNA, the CDR3 is TGTGCCAGCAGTTTCGGACAGGGCGAGCAGTACTTC. Its translation: CASSFGQGEQYF.